This paragraph reports one TCR beta chain. This receptor's antigen is unknown. No much larger clonotype is one base removed from it; base qualities were not supplied. The data stem from a study of Tregs in tolerant kidney transplant recipients (dated by TCRdb to between 2019 and 2020). Study-wide context: TCRbeta sequencing was used in the study to identify donor-specific regulatory T cells before combined kidney and bone marrow transplantation, and the identified cells were then tracked after transplant. In a few healthy controls, several methods of expanding Tregs specific for an allogeneic donor were compared by TCRbeta repertoire sequencing.

Thawed PBMCs were FACS-sorted into unstimulated Tregs (CD4+CD25+CD127-), CD4+ non-Tregs (CD4+CD25-), CD4 cells and CD8 cells. Blood from healthy controls was obtained either from healthy volunteers or as purchased buffy coats. Healthy control blood was processed by Ficoll density gradient to PBMCs and cryopreserved; patient PBMCs were collected before and after transplant. Results the study describes overall, beyond this receptor: The most biologically relevant and donor-specific TCRbeta repertoire appeared to be identified by expanding Tregs with activated donor B cells. The study was constrained by small patient numbers, and validation of the findings is required in larger populations and under other immunosuppression protocols. Biological reproducibility was not examined directly, but technical replication error appeared to be minimal.

For TCRbeta CDR3 sequencing, genomic DNA was extracted from sorted cells using the QIAGEN DNeasy Blood and Tissue Kit. High-throughput TCRbeta CDR3 sequencing, which included PCR amplification with bias correction and internal controls, was done commercially through immunoSEQ. From the authors' description of their analysis: Unique productive TCRbeta sequences were defined by CDR3 nucleotide sequence where primers matched, otherwise by CDR3 amino acid sequence with Vbeta and Jbeta genes. To correct for sorting error, sequences found in more than one sorted population at a frequency ratio of 2:1 or less were discarded, and the remaining shared sequences were assigned to the population with the higher frequency. A sequence counted as donor-reactive if, in CFSE-low cells, the sequence had a frequency of at least 0.01% and was expanded at least 5-fold compared with unstimulated cells. Repertoire divergence was quantified by Jensen-Shannon divergence calculated from the top 100 TCRbeta sequences ranked by frequency. For samples with multiple sequencing runs, sorting error was corrected in each run separately before the runs were combined. Drawn from immuneACCESS, this table holds only the in-frame rearrangements with V and J called that TCRdb kept. Clones are partly lost; checked studies trace under half to an unresolved V gene and leave the rest unexplained. Clone size and V and J calls were adopted from that table, with D and trimming inferred from the DNA. The sample data list about 240,000 clones, and 80% to 85% of these were observed just once. About 0.68% of the sample goes to the ten largest clones.

From the germline V gene (reference sequence), CDR1 is MNHEY and CDR2 is SMNVEV. V drops 6 bases and J drops 5 bases, leaving 16 bases in between. The CDR3 runs 14 residues from the cysteine to the phenylalanine. Only the CDR3 region is kept as DNA, spanning 42 bases read in frame from base 1. This clonotype originated in a human donor in good health. Sequenced: CD4+ T cells from blood. Here the chain combines TRBV27 and TRBJ1-2, and possibly TRBD1, on 6 matching bases. The nucleotide sequence reads TGTGCCAGCAGCCTCAGACCAGGGGTTTATGGCTACACCTTC. Translated, it gives CASSLRPGVYGYTF.